Below, 22 T cell receptor beta chains from the same sample are listed, as sequenced in a study of T cells after yellow fever vaccination. TCRdb processed the 5' RACE reads anew with MiXCR; each CDR3 protein has one entry. The sample shows 350,000 to 550,000 distinct CDR3 sequences, 18% of them seen only once. The sequencing used PBMCs, collected before the yellow fever booster vaccination. These receptors originate from a man between 18 and 29 years old who received the YFV17D yellow fever vaccine.

The rearrangement joins TRBV15 to TRBJ2-1, with 7 positions matching TRBD2. V dropped 0 bases and J dropped 9; count of bases not matched to a gene: 2. CDR3 length equals 13 residues. Per the germline V gene, CDR1 is LNHNV and CDR2 is YYDKDF (reference sequence). CDR3 bases: TGTGCCACCAGCAGAGATCAGCGGGGTGAGCAGTTCTTC. Translated, it gives CATSRDQRGEQFF.

In its sample, this clonotype was seen a few times. The V gene is TRBV20-1, the J gene TRBJ2-3; D could derive from TRBD1 or TRBD2 (7 bases each). Germline V lookup: CDR1 DFQATT, CDR2 SNEGSKA (reference sequence). The CDR3 consists of 19 residues. The germline V and J ends were trimmed by 7 bases and 4 bases, with 33 bases remaining between them. The CDR3 protein is CSGMTGTVDLGGAPDTQYF. DNA of the CDR3: TGCAGTGGTATGACCGGGACAGTGGATCTGGGGGGGGCACCAGATACGCAGTATTTT.

The CDR3 here is CSAPTLGANVLTF. As DNA, the CDR3 is TGCAGTGCTCCAACACTTGGGGCCAACGTCCTGACTTTC. The chain combines TRBV20-1 with TRBJ2-6; D is uncertain. V was shortened by 5 bases and J by 3 bases, with 8 bases between the two germline ends. Germline lookup yields CDR1 DFQATT and CDR2 SNEGSKA (reference sequence). This CDR3 spans 13 amino acids.

The chain joins TRBV28 to TRBJ2-7; 8 nucleotides line up with TRBD1. Germline V lookup: CDR1 MDHEN, CDR2 SYDVKM. The CDR3 consists of 14 residues. V trimming: 8 bases; J trimming: 4 bases; junction bases outside the gene matches: 10. The CDR3 loop is CASGTGTGTYEQYV. CDR3 in DNA: TGTGCCAGCGGAACCGGGACAGGAACATACGAGCAGTACGTC.

This clonotype was observed a handful of times. This chain links TRBV24-1 with TRBJ2-5; 9 bases line up with TRBD2. The V and J ends lost 6 bases and 5 bases, in that order; junction bases with no gene match: 15. Germline values: CDR1 KGHDR, CDR2 SFDVKD. The CDR3 totals 17 residues. The CDR3 is CATSLGGGGAHEETQYF. The CDR3, as DNA: TGTGCCACCAGTCTAGGTGGCGGGGGGGCTCATGAGGAGACCCAGTACTTC.

This clonotype was picked up a small number of times. V usage is TRBV7-2 and J usage is TRBJ2-1; 7 bases match TRBD2. The CDR3 contains 15 residues. Trimming cost V 2 bases and J 10 bases; bases outside gene matches: 11. Germline V CDR1 and CDR2: SGHTA, FQGNSA. The CDR3 DNA sequence: TGTGCCAGCAGCTTATGGGGGGGGAAAGCGGAGGAGCAGTTCTTC. Encoded protein: CASSLWGGKAEEQFF.

V usage is TRBV20-1 and J usage is TRBJ2-3; D is ambiguous. Germline values: CDR1 DFQATT, CDR2 SNEGSKA (reference sequence). This CDR3 region has 13 residues. V lost 2 bases and J 6 bases, leaving 12 bases between the germline ends. DNA of the CDR3: TGCAGTGCTAGATTAGTCCTCAGGGATACGCAGTATTTT. It specifies CSARLVLRDTQYF.

This clonotype was detected a few times. The rearrangement links TRBV7-9 to TRBJ2-7, with 8 bases fitting TRBD2. Germline trimming cut 5 bases from V and 8 bases from J; bases unmatched to any gene: 11. Germline CDR1 and CDR2: SEHNR and FQNEAQ (reference sequence). There are 14 residues in the CDR3. CDR3 DNA sequence: TGTGCCAGCAGCCAAACCGGGACTAGTCTCAAGCAGTACGTC. Protein product: CASSQTGTSLKQYV.

This clonotype showed up just a few times. The J gene is TRBJ2-5, the V gene TRBV12-5; 9 bases are shared with TRBD2. The germline CDR1 and CDR2 sequences are LGHNT and FRNRAP. V gave up 8 bases and J gave up 5 bases; unmatched junction bases: 9. This CDR3 is 14 amino acids long. The CDR3: CASSPGTSRETQYF. For the CDR3, the DNA is TGTGCTAGTTCCCCCGGGACTAGCAGGGAGACCCAGTACTTC.

This clonotype was seen only a few times. The rearrangement joins TRBV5-1 to TRBJ2-3, with 8 bases fitting TRBD2. The CDR3 contains 14 residues. Germline loops: CDR1 SGHRS, CDR2 YFSETQ. Trimming took 4 bases from V and 2 from J; bases not matched to a gene: 3. CDR3 sequence: CASSPGGDTDTQYF. DNA of the CDR3: TGCGCCAGCAGCCCGGGGGGGGACACAGATACGCAGTATTTT.

This clonotype has more than one count but fewer than ten. V gene TRBV12-3 or TRBV12-4 combines with J gene TRBJ2-5; TRBD1 agrees at 9 bases. The CDR3 extends over 17 amino acids. After removal of 1 base from V and 1 base from J, the junction contained 7 bases not matched to a gene. The CDR3 DNA reads TGTGCCAGCAGTTTAGAACGGGACAGGGTTGGCCAAGAGACCCAGTACTTC. Its protein product is CASSLERDRVGQETQYF.

The chain couples TRBV20-1 to TRBJ2-7, with D possibly TRBD1 on 5 matching bases. CDR1 is DFQATT and CDR2 is SNEGSKA in the germline V gene (reference sequence). The CDR3 totals 13 residues. The germline V and J ends were trimmed by 2 bases and 7 bases, with 15 bases remaining between them. CDR3 DNA sequence: TGCAGTGCTAGACGCGCTGGCCAGGGAGAGCAGTACTTC. Amino acid sequence: CSARRAGQGEQYF.

CDR3 coding DNA: TGTGCCAGCAGCTTCGGACCTACTGAGCAGTACTTC. Amino acids: CASSFGPTEQYF. V usage is TRBV7-9 and J usage is TRBJ2-7; D remains unclear. The CDR3 loop spans 12 amino acids. Germline CDR1 is SEHNR and CDR2 is FQNEAQ (reference sequence). Trimming left V 3 bases short and J 7 bases short, with 10 bases between.

This clonotype showed up many times. The CDR3 sequence: CASTGTPGRSRFF. The DNA for the CDR3 is TGTGCCAGCACTGGGACTCCGGGGAGATCCCGGTTCTTC. The chain carries TRBV6-2 or TRBV6-3 and TRBJ2-1; D might be TRBD2 (6 bases). With 7 bases removed from V and 15 bases from J, the gap between germline ends came to 22 bases. The CDR3 runs to 13 residues. Germline loops: CDR1 MNHEY, CDR2 SVGEGT.

This clonotype was seen only a few times. The chain carries TRBV7-2 and TRBJ1-2, with a tentative D call TRBD1 (5 bases). The V end lost 1 base, the J end lost 8 bases, and 14 bases lay between the germline ends. The germline gives CDR1 SGHTA, CDR2 FQGNSA. There are 14 residues in the CDR3. The CDR3 is CASSLVTGEGGYTF. In DNA form, the CDR3 reads TGTGCCAGCAGCTTAGTTACGGGAGAGGGGGGCTACACCTTC.

This clonotype was seen a few times. The chain joins TRBV29-1 to TRBJ1-4; 9 positions match TRBD1. Germline loops: CDR1 SQVTM, CDR2 ANQGSEA. The CDR3 has 16 amino acids. V dropped 1 base and J dropped 3; count of bases not matched to a gene: 6. CDR3 in amino acids: CSVEVPQGAANEKLFF. CDR3 bases: TGCAGCGTTGAAGTCCCACAGGGGGCGGCTAATGAAAAACTGTTTTTT.

This chain uses TRBV4-1 with TRBJ2-2; D possibly uses TRBD1 or TRBD2 (5 bases each). This CDR3 is 16 amino acids long. The germline gives CDR1 MGHRA, CDR2 YSYEKL. The V gene lost 1 base and the J gene lost 2 bases, with 11 bases spanning the gap. This CDR3 reads CASSQVGTPNTGELFF. CDR3 DNA sequence: TGCGCCAGCAGCCAAGTAGGGACGCCTAACACCGGGGAGCTGTTTTTT.

This chain links TRBV28 with TRBJ2-3; possible D gene TRBD2, 5 bases. Deletions cut 6 bases from V and 4 bases from J, with 20 bases between. CDR1 MDHEN and CDR2 SYDVKM come from the germline V gene. The CDR3 length is 16 residues. The CDR3 is CASSQPIGLAPDTQYF. As DNA, the CDR3 is TGTGCCAGCAGCCAACCAATCGGGCTAGCTCCAGATACGCAGTATTTT.

The chain employs TRBV6-6 and TRBJ2-7; D may match TRBD1 or TRBD2 (6 bases each). The V and J ends lost 6 bases and 6 bases respectively, with 18 bases between them. The CDR3 has 14 residues. From germline, CDR1 is MNHNY and CDR2 SVGAGI (reference sequence). CDR3 nucleotides: TGTGCCAGCAGAGGTTACAGGGAGGAGGGCGAGCAGTACTTC. Translating gives CASRGYREEGEQYF.

The chain combines TRBV24-1 with TRBJ1-2, with D uncertain. Trimming removed 9 bases from V and 4 bases from J, with 11 bases in between. The CDR3 spans 12 residues. Germline lookup yields CDR1 KGHDR and CDR2 SFDVKD. CDR3 residues: CATSFGRYGYTF. CDR3 DNA: TGTGCCACCTCCTTCGGACGCTATGGCTACACCTTC.

J is TRBJ1-2 and V is TRBV5-1; a weak D match, TRBD1 (6 bases). CDR3 length equals 16 residues. V was shortened by 4 bases and J by 5 bases, with 21 bases between the two germline ends. CDR1 and CDR2 (germline): SGHRS, YFSETQ. This chain's CDR3 is CASSRATGNLLYGYTF. The DNA for the CDR3 is TGCGCCAGCAGCCGAGCCACAGGGAACCTTTTGTATGGCTACACCTTC.

The gene calls are TRBV18 and TRBJ2-4; TRBD2 might be the D (6 bases). The CDR3 runs 15 residues. Trimming shortened V by 0 bases and J by 8 bases, and 14 bases separated the two germline ends. CDR1 and CDR2 from the germline V gene are KGHSH and LQKENI. The CDR3 reads CASSPPAGRRDIQYF. The CDR3 bases are TGTGCCAGCTCACCACCGGCGGGGAGACGCGACATTCAGTACTTC.